This T cell receptor (beta chain) appears in the sequencing data of a study of blood T cell repertoires in COVID-19. The junction had 9 bases not matched to a gene; V was cut back by 3 bases and J by 7 bases. This CDR3 has 15 residues. Germline V lookup: CDR1 SGHDT, CDR2 YYEEEE. Repertoires were generated with immunoSEQ multiplex PCR, while TCRdb's copy carries only in-frame clones and drops some. The sample gives 98,000 or so clones, roughly 86% of which show up once; 10% to 15% is in the top ten. The sequence was obtained from a woman aged 55 to 70 in a cohort sampled during active or convalescent COVID-19. Sequencing was performed on peripheral blood. This sequence joins TRBV5-6 and TRBJ1-5, with 8 bases identical to TRBD1. The CDR3 here is CASSYQDRVRQPQHF. The CDR3 nucleotides are TGTGCCAGCAGCTATCAGGACAGGGTGCGACAGCCCCAGCATTTT.